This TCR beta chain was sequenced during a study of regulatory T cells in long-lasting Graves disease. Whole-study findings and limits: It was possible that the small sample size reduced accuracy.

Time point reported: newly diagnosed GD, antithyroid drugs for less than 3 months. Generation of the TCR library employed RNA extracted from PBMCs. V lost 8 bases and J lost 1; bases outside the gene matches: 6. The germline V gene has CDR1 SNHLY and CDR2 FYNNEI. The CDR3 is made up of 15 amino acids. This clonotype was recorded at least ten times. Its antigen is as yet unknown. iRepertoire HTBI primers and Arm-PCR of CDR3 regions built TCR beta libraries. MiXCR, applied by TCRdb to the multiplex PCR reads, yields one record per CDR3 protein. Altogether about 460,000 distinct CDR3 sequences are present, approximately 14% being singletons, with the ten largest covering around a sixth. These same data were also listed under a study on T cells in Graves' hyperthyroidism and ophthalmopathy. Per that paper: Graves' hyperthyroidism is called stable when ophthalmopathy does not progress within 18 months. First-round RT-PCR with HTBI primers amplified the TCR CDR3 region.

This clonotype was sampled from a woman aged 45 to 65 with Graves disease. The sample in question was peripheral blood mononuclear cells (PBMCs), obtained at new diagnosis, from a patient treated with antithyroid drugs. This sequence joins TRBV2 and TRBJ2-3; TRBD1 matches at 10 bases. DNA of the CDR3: TGTGCCAGCTTCCGCGGGACAGGGGGCACAGATACGCAGTATTTT. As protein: CASFRGTGGTDTQYF.